The rows below give T cell receptor beta chains drawn from one sample of a study of blood T cell repertoires in COVID-19. Data came from immunoSEQ multiplex PCR; TCRdb stores just in-frame clones and leaves some out. Of approximately 300,000 clones detected, around nine tenths appear once; the ten largest clones hold approximately 2%. The sequenced sample consisted of peripheral blood. The receptors stem from a woman aged 25-40 years with COVID-19, enrolled during active disease. CDR3s include the opening cysteine and the closing phenylalanine or tryptophan. The D gene is left open where the match is weak. Size tells how often a clone was seen (once, few, many) or the class of an expanded clone, and some rows leave it out.

J: TRBJ2-5; size: few; V: TRBV2; D: -; CDR3: CASTRGLQETQYF; DNA: TGTGCCAGCACCCGAGGCTTACAAGAGACCCAGTACTTC
J: TRBJ2-1; size: -; V: TRBV19; D: TRBD1; CDR3: CASSIQGVGEQFF; DNA: TGTGCCAGTAGTATTCAGGGGGTCGGGGAGCAGTTCTTC
J: TRBJ1-2; size: once; V: TRBV30; D: -; CDR3: CAWSRGFYGYTF; DNA: TGTGCCTGGAGTCGGGGGTTCTATGGCTACACCTTC
J: TRBJ2-2; size: -; V: TRBV6-2/TRBV6-3; D: -; CDR3: CASSYDPYSDLGAGELFF; DNA: TGTGCCAGCAGTTATGACCCATATAGCGACCTCGGGGCCGGGGAGCTGTTTTTT
J: TRBJ1-2; size: -; V: TRBV5-4; D: TRBD1; CDR3: CASSPRDRGFYGYTF; DNA: TGTGCCAGCAGCCCCCGGGACAGGGGCTTCTATGGCTACACCTTC
J: TRBJ1-2; size: -; V: TRBV19; D: TRBD1; CDR3: CASSGMGQSRGYTF; DNA: TGTGCCAGTAGTGGGATGGGACAGTCAAGGGGCTACACCTTC
J: TRBJ1-1; size: -; V: TRBV12-3/TRBV12-4; D: -; CDR3: CASRSGVGTEAFF; DNA: TGTGCCAGCAGATCAGGGGTTGGCACTGAAGCTTTCTTT
J: TRBJ1-4; size: -; V: TRBV5-1; D: TRBD1; CDR3: CASRRQGNEKLFF; DNA: TGCGCCAGCAGGAGACAGGGGAATGAAAAACTGTTTTTT
J: TRBJ2-5; size: -; V: TRBV19; D: -; CDR3: CASSISRGGETQYF; DNA: TGTGCCAGTAGTATTAGCCGGGGTGGGGAGACCCAGTACTTC
J: TRBJ1-1; size: -; V: TRBV15; D: -; CDR3: CATSRDRLNTEAFF; DNA: TGTGCCACCAGCAGGGACAGATTGAACACTGAAGCTTTCTTT
J: TRBJ2-2; size: -; V: TRBV6-6; D: -; CDR3: CATGGTANTGELFF; DNA: TGTGCCACGGGCGGGACAGCGAACACCGGGGAGCTGTTTTTT
J: TRBJ2-7; size: -; V: TRBV4-3; D: -; CDR3: CASSQDGGTYEQYF; DNA: TGCGCCAGCAGCCAAGATGGCGGGACCTACGAGCAGTACTTC
J: TRBJ1-4; size: few; V: TRBV7-2; D: -; CDR3: CASGLPNEKLFF; DNA: TGTGCCAGCGGGCTGCCTAATGAAAAACTGTTTTTT
J: TRBJ1-6; size: -; V: TRBV25-1; D: -; CDR3: CASSEPGGNSPLHF; DNA: TGTGCCAGCAGTGAACCGGGGGGCAATTCACCCCTCCACTTT
J: TRBJ1-6; size: -; V: TRBV28; D: -; CDR3: CASSWRGGSPLHF; DNA: TGTGCCAGCAGTTGGCGGGGTGGTTCGCCCCTCCACTTT
J: TRBJ1-5; size: -; V: TRBV12-3/TRBV12-4; D: TRBD1; CDR3: CASSVGGVQHF; DNA: TGTGCCAGCAGTGTAGGGGGCGTCCAGCATTTT
J: TRBJ1-5; size: -; V: TRBV5-6; D: TRBD1; CDR3: CASSLGEQGNQPQHF; DNA: TGTGCCAGCAGCTTGGGGGAACAGGGGAATCAGCCCCAGCATTTT
J: TRBJ2-7; size: -; V: TRBV2; D: -; CDR3: CAANGTPSYEQYF; DNA: TGTGCCGCCAACGGGACACCCAGTTACGAGCAGTACTTC
J: TRBJ2-5; size: -; V: TRBV12-3/TRBV12-4; D: TRBD2; CDR3: CASSTGLRETQYF; DNA: TGTGCCAGCAGCACGGGACTACGGGAGACCCAGTACTTC
J: TRBJ1-2; size: -; V: TRBV4-3; D: TRBD1; CDR3: CASSYWVGTDTPNYGYTF; DNA: TGCGCCAGCAGCTACTGGGTCGGGACAGATACTCCTAACTATGGCTACACCTTC
J: TRBJ2-5; size: -; V: TRBV9; D: TRBD2; CDR3: CASSLGLAGGQSETQYF; DNA: TGTGCCAGCAGCTTGGGACTAGCGGGGGGTCAATCGGAGACCCAGTACTTC
J: TRBJ1-2; size: -; V: TRBV28; D: -; CDR3: CASSSGTDYGYTF; DNA: TGTGCCAGCAGTTCCGGGACTGACTATGGCTACACCTTC
J: TRBJ1-3; size: once; V: TRBV5-6; D: TRBD1; CDR3: CASSLEPQGDGNTIYF; DNA: TGTGCCAGCAGCTTGGAACCACAGGGGGACGGAAACACCATATATTTT
J: TRBJ2-2; size: -; V: TRBV5-6; D: -; CDR3: CASSPGLNTGELFF; DNA: TGTGCCAGCAGCCCGGGACTTAACACCGGGGAGCTGTTTTTT
J: TRBJ1-2; size: -; V: TRBV4-1; D: TRBD1; CDR3: CASSQELAGGGYGYTF; DNA: TGCGCCAGCAGCCAAGAACTAGCAGGGGGCGGCTATGGCTACACCTTC
J: TRBJ2-1; size: -; V: TRBV11-2; D: TRBD2; CDR3: CASGRGEDEQFF; DNA: TGTGCCAGTGGGAGGGGAGAAGACGAGCAGTTCTTC
J: TRBJ2-6; size: -; V: TRBV2; D: -; CDR3: CASSEGRAGANVLTF; DNA: TGTGCCAGCAGTGAAGGCAGGGCTGGGGCCAACGTCCTGACTTTC
J: TRBJ1-2; size: -; V: TRBV5-4; D: -; CDR3: CASSLQGGYGYTF; DNA: TGTGCCAGCAGCTTACAGGGTGGTTATGGCTACACCTTC
J: TRBJ2-2; size: -; V: TRBV7-9; D: -; CDR3: CASSLQGQAGELFF; DNA: TGTGCCAGCAGCTTACAGGGGCAGGCCGGGGAGCTGTTTTTT
J: TRBJ1-6; size: -; V: TRBV30; D: TRBD1; CDR3: CAWSPGTVPSSYNSPLHF; DNA: TGTGCCTGGAGTCCCGGGACAGTACCTAGCTCCTATAATTCACCCCTCCACTTT
J: TRBJ2-3; size: -; V: TRBV7-9; D: -; CDR3: CASSLYPRRGLVSTDTQYF; DNA: TGTGCCAGCAGCTTATACCCAAGGCGGGGGCTAGTCAGTACAGATACGCAGTATTTT
J: TRBJ1-2; size: -; V: TRBV4-1; D: -; CDR3: CASSPVLGGSPIRGYTF; DNA: TGCGCCAGCAGCCCCGTATTGGGGGGGAGCCCTATTAGGGGCTACACCTTC
J: TRBJ2-3; size: -; V: TRBV11-3; D: -; CDR3: CASSHEGGTSTDTQYF; DNA: TGTGCCAGCAGCCACGAAGGCGGCACAAGCACAGATACGCAGTATTTT
J: TRBJ1-1; size: few; V: TRBV6-6; D: -; CDR3: CASSYSQTVEAFF; DNA: TGTGCCAGCAGTTACTCCCAGACAGTTGAAGCTTTCTTT
J: TRBJ2-3; size: -; V: TRBV11-3; D: -; CDR3: CASSESTDTQYF; DNA: TGTGCCAGCAGCGAGAGCACAGATACGCAGTATTTT